This is a list of T cell receptor beta chains from one sample in a study of blood T cell repertoires in COVID-19. The assay was immunoSEQ multiplex PCR, and TCRdb's table has in-frame clones only and misses some. The sample comprises about 430,000 clones, around nine tenths of which are singletons, and 1.4% to 1.5% rests with the top ten. The material sequenced was PBMCs or T cells enriched from blood (not recorded which). The receptors were sampled from a woman between 18 and 30 years old who had been exposed to COVID-19. Both conserved end residues are part of each CDR3. The D gene is left open where the match is weak. Clone size is not always given. Where it is, it says once, few, many or a class for expanded clones.

v_gene,d_gene,j_gene,abundance,CDR3aa,CDR3nt
TRBV7-2,TRBD2,TRBJ2-7,.,CASSSRQGLAGAPYEQYF,TGTGCCAGCAGCTCGAGACAAGGACTAGCGGGAGCCCCCTACGAGCAGTACTTC
TRBV5-6,TRBD2,TRBJ2-1,.,CASSLGTSGYYNEQFF,TGTGCCAGCAGCCTCGGGACTAGCGGGTACTACAATGAGCAGTTCTTC
TRBV18,.,TRBJ1-5,.,CASSKGVTENQPQHF,TGTGCCAGCTCAAAAGGGGTTACGGAGAATCAGCCCCAGCATTTT
TRBV6-1,.,TRBJ1-6,.,CASSERPGGDSPLHF,TGTGCCAGCAGTGAAAGGCCGGGGGGGGACTCACCCCTCCACTTT
TRBV3-1/TRBV3-2,TRBD1,TRBJ1-6,.,CASSRGTGGISLHF,TGTGCCAGCAGCCGGGGGACAGGGGGCATAAGCCTCCACTTT
TRBV7-9,TRBD1,TRBJ1-2,.,CASTVDRGPLTNGYTF,TGTGCCAGCACCGTCGACAGGGGCCCCCTAACTAATGGCTACACCTTC
TRBV30,.,TRBJ1-5,.,CAWSVRGQPQHF,TGTGCCTGGAGTGTAAGAGGACAGCCCCAGCATTTT
TRBV28,TRBD2,TRBJ2-2,.,CASSLRSRGASGRAPGELFF,TGTGCCAGCAGTTTACGATCCCGGGGTGCCAGCGGGAGGGCCCCTGGGGAGCTGTTTTTT
TRBV19,.,TRBJ1-1,.,CASIEWKRVTEAFF,TGTGCCAGTATCGAATGGAAACGGGTCACTGAAGCTTTCTTT
TRBV7-6,TRBD1,TRBJ2-2,.,CASSLAGTGGLMNTGELFF,TGTGCCAGCAGCTTAGCAGGGACAGGGGGATTAATGAACACCGGGGAGCTGTTTTTT
TRBV9,.,TRBJ2-7,.,CASSRTTLRDSYEQYF,TGTGCCAGCAGCCGAACAACTCTCCGGGACTCCTACGAGCAGTACTTC
TRBV30,.,TRBJ1-1,.,CAGDIGDGNTEAFF,TGTGCCGGGGATATAGGGGATGGTAACACTGAAGCTTTCTTT
TRBV6-2/TRBV6-3,.,TRBJ1-1,.,CASSFHRVAEAFF,TGTGCCAGCAGTTTCCATCGGGTCGCTGAAGCTTTCTTT
TRBV25-1,TRBD2,TRBJ2-1,.,CASSHRGTNNEQFF,TGTGCCAGCAGTCATAGAGGGACTAACAATGAGCAGTTCTTC
TRBV19,.,TRBJ2-2,.,CASIGLPNTGELFF,TGTGCCAGTATAGGACTCCCGAACACCGGGGAGCTGTTTTTT
TRBV6-4,TRBD2,TRBJ2-3,few,CASSDSGGGGTDTQYF,TGTGCCAGCAGTGACTCTGGCGGGGGAGGCACAGATACGCAGTATTTT